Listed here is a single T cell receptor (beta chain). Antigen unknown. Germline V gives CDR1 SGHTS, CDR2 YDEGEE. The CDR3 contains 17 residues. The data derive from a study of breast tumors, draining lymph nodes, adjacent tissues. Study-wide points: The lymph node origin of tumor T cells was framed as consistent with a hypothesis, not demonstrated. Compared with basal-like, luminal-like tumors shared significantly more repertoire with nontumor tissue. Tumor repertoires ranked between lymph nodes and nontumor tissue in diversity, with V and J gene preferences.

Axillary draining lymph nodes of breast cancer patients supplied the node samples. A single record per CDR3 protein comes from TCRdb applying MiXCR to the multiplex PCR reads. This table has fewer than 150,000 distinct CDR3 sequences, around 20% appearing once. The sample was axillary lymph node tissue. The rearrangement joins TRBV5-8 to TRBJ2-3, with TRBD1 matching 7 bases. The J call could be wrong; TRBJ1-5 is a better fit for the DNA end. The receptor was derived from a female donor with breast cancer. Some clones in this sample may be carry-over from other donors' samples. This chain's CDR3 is CASSLLGGTEDPDTQHF. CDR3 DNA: TGTGCCAGCAGCTTACTTGGAGGGACAGAGGATCCAGATACGCAGCATTTT.